Below, one TCR beta chain is given with its context. Germline V lookup: CDR1 DFQATT, CDR2 SNEGSKA (reference sequence). Between the trimmed V and J ends, which lost 3 bases and 5 bases, there was a span of 11 bases. This CDR3 spans 14 amino acids. The data were obtained in a study of blood T cell repertoires in COVID-19. Authors' analysis steps: How many nucleated cells were present was estimated from reference gene primer amplification. Data came from immunoSEQ multiplex PCR; TCRdb stores just in-frame clones and leaves some out. V, J and clone size were drawn from that table, and D and trimming were deduced from the DNA. Of tens of thousands of clones in the sample, 75% to 85% are singletons; the top ten hold approximately 5%.

This sequence joins TRBV20-1 and TRBJ1-6, with D unresolved. Specimen: peripheral blood. This receptor was obtained from a woman of 80 years or more with active or convalescent COVID-19. In DNA form, the CDR3 reads TGCAGTGCTAGTCCGATCCGAGATAATTCACCCCTCCACTTT. Translated: CSASPIRDNSPLHF.